Below, 29 T cell receptor beta chains from the same sample are listed, as sequenced in a study of blood T cells in healthy people across ages (dated by TCRdb to 2014 to 2015). Library preparation used 5' RACE. The instrument given in TCRdb is Illumina HiSeq 2500. A second PCR of about 7 to 12 cycles was run with a J-beta primer mix and a sample-barcoded 5' primer. The public reads were quality trimmed at Q25 with fastp and then assembled into clones with MiXCR by TCRdb, keeping productive beta chains. Here each entry gathers all rows of one CDR3 protein and keeps the most common genes and DNA. Counted in this sample were about 1.6 million distinct CDR3 sequences; 30% to 40% of them appeared once. Roughly 12% of the sample lies in the top ten. Sequenced sample: blood. These TCRs come from a woman in her twenties or thirties in good health.

About this clonotype: Relative to the germline gene, one junction end is altered; a read error may explain this. V usage is TRBV4-3 and J usage is TRBJ1-1, with 7 bases matching TRBD1. This CDR3 is 15 amino acids long. Germline-derived CDR1 and CDR2 are LGHNA and YSLEER. CDR3 sequence: CASSQLDRKNTEAFF. For the CDR3, the DNA is TGCGCTAGCAGCCAACTGGACAGGAAGAACACTGAAGCTTTCTTT.

The chain's CDR3 is CASSWTERSTEAFF. CDR3 DNA: TGTGCCAGCAGTTGGACGGAAAGGAGCACTGAAGCTTTCTTT. The chain joins TRBV27 to TRBJ1-1; D not certain. Germline lookup yields CDR1 MNHEY and CDR2 SMNVEV (reference sequence). Trimming shortened V by 4 bases and J by 4 bases, and 13 bases separated the two germline ends. CDR3 length equals 14 residues.

Only a few counts were recorded for this clonotype. V and J are TRBV6-6 and TRBJ2-5, with 7 bases identical to TRBD1. Germline CDR1 and CDR2: MNHNY and SVGAGI (reference sequence). With 5 bases clipped from V and 4 bases from J, the junction kept 13 bases outside the gene matches. The CDR3 extends over 16 amino acids. CDR3 residues: CASSPTSQGRAETQYF. The CDR3 bases are TGTGCCAGCAGTCCCACCTCACAGGGGCGCGCAGAGACCCAGTACTTC.

The sample holds one count of this clonotype. The CDR3 sequence is CASSQMSEQYF. The CDR3 DNA reads TGTGCCAGCAGCCAAATGTCCGAGCAGTACTTC. The rearrangement uses TRBV3-1 and TRBJ2-7; D unclear. Trimming left V 2 bases short and J 6 bases short, with 5 bases between. The CDR3 totals 11 residues. Germline CDR1 LGHDT, CDR2 YNNKEL (reference sequence).

This clonotype turned up a few times. The chain is built from TRBV10-3 and TRBJ2-1, with TRBD2 as a possible D gene (6 bases). CDR1 and CDR2 from the germline V gene are ENHRY and SYGVKD. The length of the CDR3 is 14 residues. Trimming took off 3 bases at V and 6 bases at J, with 12 bases between the two ends. CDR3 DNA: TGTGCCATCAGTGAAGGCCTAGCGTCCAATGAGCAGTTCTTC. Translated, it gives CAISEGLASNEQFF.

The chain combines TRBV7-9 with TRBJ1-1; no firm D call. The germline V gene encodes CDR1 SEHNR and CDR2 FQNEAQ (reference sequence). This CDR3 spans 15 amino acids. Deletions cut 4 bases from V and 1 base from J, with 13 bases between. CDR3 bases: TGTGCCAGCAGCTCATGGACGGGAGGGAACACTGAAGCTTTCTTT. Protein: CASSSWTGGNTEAFF. The full variable domain, in which reference TRBV7-9 and TRBJ1-1 provide the parts outside the CDR3, is DTGVSQNPRHKITKRGQNVTFRCDPISEHNRLYWYRQTLGQGPEFLTYFQNEAQLEKSRLLSDRFSAERPKGSFSTLEIQRTEQGDSAMYLCASSSWTGGNTEAFFGQGTRLTVV.

Written as DNA, the CDR3 is TGTGCCATCAGAAGTCCCGAGAGGGCCGAGTCAGATACGCAGTATTTT. Its protein product is CAIRSPERAESDTQYF. V is TRBV10-3 and J is TRBJ2-3; tentative D call: TRBD2 (5 bases). Looked up from germline, CDR1 is ENHRY and CDR2 is SYGVKD. The CDR3 consists of 16 residues. The germline V and J ends were trimmed by 6 bases and 4 bases, with 20 bases remaining between them.

This clonotype came up many times. The rearrangement links TRBV29-1 to TRBJ2-5; D gene unclear. Per germline, CDR1 SQVTM and CDR2 ANQGSEA. Trimming took 4 bases from V and 1 from J, leaving 13 bases between them. The CDR3 is made up of 14 amino acids. The CDR3 DNA sequence: TGCAGCGTTGGTCCCCCGGTATCCCAAGAGACCCAGTACTTC. Its translation: CSVGPPVSQETQYF. The full variable domain, in which reference TRBV29-1 and TRBJ2-5 provide the parts outside the CDR3, is SAVISQKPSRDICQRGTSLTIQCQVDSQVTMMFWYRQQPGQSLTLIATANQGSEATYESGFVIDKFPISRPNLTFSTLTVSNMSPEDSSIYLCSVGPPVSQETQYFGPGTRLLVL.

This chain links TRBV3-1 with TRBJ2-5; a possible D gene is TRBD1 (6 bases). CDR1 LGHDT and CDR2 YNNKEL come from the germline V gene (reference sequence). The CDR3 consists of 15 residues. Trimming pared 4 bases from V and 5 bases from J, leaving 17 bases between. CDR3 sequence: CASSLPMGASETQYF. The CDR3 region has the DNA TGTGCCAGCAGCCTCCCTATGGGGGCGAGCGAGACCCAGTACTTC.

This CDR3 is CASSLGWDKETQYF. The CDR3 DNA reads as TGCGCCAGCAGCTTGGGTTGGGACAAAGAGACCCAGTACTTC. This chain links TRBV5-1 with TRBJ2-5; D perhaps matches TRBD1 (6 bases). V was pared by 0 bases and J by 3 bases, with 9 bases between. The germline V gene encodes CDR1 SGHRS and CDR2 YFSETQ. This CDR3 spans 14 amino acids.

V and J are TRBV11-1 and TRBJ2-2, with D perhaps matching TRBD1 (6 bases). The CDR3 totals 14 residues. Trimming removed 5 bases from V and 4 bases from J, with 11 bases in between. Germline V CDR1 and CDR2: SGHAT, FQDESV (reference sequence). The CDR3 bases are TGTGCCAGCAGCCCACGGACAGTCACCGGGGAGCTGTTTTTT. It encodes CASSPRTVTGELFF.

A few counts support this clonotype. The V call is TRBV5-5, the J call TRBJ2-5, with unresolved D. Trimming took 4 bases from V and 0 from J, leaving 10 bases between them. CDR3 length: 14 amino acids. The germline V gene encodes CDR1 SGHKS and CDR2 YYEKEE (reference sequence). The CDR3 nucleotides are TGTGCCAGCAGCGCGAGACTGTACCAAGAGACCCAGTACTTC. Translated: CASSARLYQETQYF.

This clonotype was observed many times. The chain recombines TRBV29-1 with TRBJ2-1, with 7 bases matching TRBD2. V was clipped by 5 bases and J by 13 bases; unmatched bases: 8. Germline CDR1 is SQVTM and CDR2 is ANQGSEA. The CDR3 contains 11 residues. CDR3 coding DNA: TGCAGCGTTCTGGGGGAGGGCCTTCAGTTCTTC. This translates into CSVLGEGLQFF.

J is TRBJ2-5 and V is TRBV7-2, with TRBD1 identical over 12 bases. The J call may be mistaken, given a closer DNA end match to TRBJ2-7. The CDR3 loop spans 19 amino acids. Germline V CDR1 and CDR2: SGHTA, FQGNSA. CDR3 residues: CASSFLPGQGATASYEQYF. CDR3 sequence (DNA): TGTGCCAGCAGCTTCCTTCCGGGACAGGGGGCCACCGCCTCCTACGAGCAGTACTTC.

The rearrangement links TRBV18 to TRBJ1-1; tentative D call: TRBD1 (5 bases). CDR1 and CDR2 from the germline V gene are KGHSH and LQKENI. This CDR3 region has 15 residues. The V end was cut by 3 bases, the J end by 4 bases, with 15 bases between. The chain's CDR3 is CASSPLDTLRTEAFF. Written as DNA, the CDR3 is TGTGCCAGCTCACCCTTGGACACGTTACGCACTGAAGCTTTCTTT.

In this sample, this clonotype turned up a few times. The chain recombines TRBV12-3 or TRBV12-4 with TRBJ2-3; the D call may be TRBD1 or TRBD2 (5 bases each). This CDR3 has 16 amino acids. V was clipped by 5 bases and J by 0 bases, with 15 bases between them. This chain's CDR3 is CASSPPGPISTDTQYF. DNA for the CDR3: TGTGCCAGCAGTCCACCGGGACCAATAAGCACAGATACGCAGTATTTT.

This clonotype appeared many times. The genes are TRBV4-2 and TRBJ1-2, with 9 bases lining up with TRBD1. The J segment lost 8 bases and the V segment lost 0 bases, leaving 7 bases of the junction unmatched. Per germline, CDR1 LGHNA and CDR2 YNFKEQ. This CDR3 comprises 15 residues. CDR3 DNA sequence: TGTGCCAGCAGCCAAGATTGGGGGACAGGGATAGGCTACACCTTC. Protein: CASSQDWGTGIGYTF.

In this sample, this clonotype turned up a few times. This sequence joins TRBV20-1 and TRBJ2-1; D not certain. Germline CDR1 reads DFQATT; CDR2 reads SNEGSKA (reference sequence). Trimming stripped 4 bases from V and 0 bases from J, with 10 bases between. This CDR3 has 14 residues. The CDR3 coding sequence is TGCAGTGCTAAGTCGCCATCCTCCTACAATGAGCAGTTCTTC. Encoded protein: CSAKSPSSYNEQFF.

V is TRBV20-1 and J is TRBJ2-5, with D unclear. This CDR3 has 12 amino acids. Trimming removed 3 bases at V and 4 bases at J, with 9 bases between. From germline, CDR1 is DFQATT and CDR2 SNEGSKA (reference sequence). CDR3 coding DNA: TGCAGTGCTAGTTTTCCGGGAGAGACCCAGTACTTC. This gives the protein CSASFPGETQYF.

The chain uses TRBV20-1 and TRBJ2-2, with a possible D match to TRBD2 (6 bases). The CDR3 totals 14 residues. V dropped 0 bases and J dropped 4 bases, with 9 bases sitting between them. Germline CDR1 and CDR2: DFQATT and SNEGSKA (reference sequence). In DNA form, the CDR3 reads TGCAGTGCTAGAGAGGGCGGGACCACCGGGGAGCTGTTTTTT. It yields the protein CSAREGGTTGELFF.

The chain couples TRBV27 to TRBJ2-3; D possibly uses TRBD1 or TRBD2 (5 bases each). V lost 6 bases and J 10 bases, leaving 17 bases between the germline ends. The CDR3 loop spans 13 amino acids. CDR1 and CDR2 (germline): MNHEY, SMNVEV (reference sequence). CDR3 coding DNA: TGTGCCAGCAGCCCGGGACCCCCGGGTTCGCAGTATTTT. Its translation: CASSPGPPGSQYF.

The rearrangement uses TRBV7-2 and TRBJ1-5; 7 bases are shared with TRBD1. The germline V gene has CDR1 SGHTA and CDR2 FQGNSA. The CDR3 contains 17 residues. The junction had 16 bases not matched to a gene; V was cut back by 5 bases and J by 6 bases. The CDR3 here is CASSKPDRPLGGQPQHF. As DNA, the CDR3 is TGTGCCAGCAGCAAACCGGACAGGCCCTTGGGCGGTCAGCCCCAGCATTTT.

This clonotype was counted a few times. The gene calls are TRBV20-1 and TRBJ2-1; TRBD2 agrees at 10 bases. The CDR3 contains 18 residues. With V trimmed by 3 bases and J by 0 bases, 11 bases remained unmatched. Germline V gives CDR1 DFQATT, CDR2 SNEGSKA (reference sequence). In nucleotides, the CDR3 is TGCAGTGCTAGGGGTTCCGGGACTAGCGCTTCCTCCTACAATGAGCAGTTCTTC. Its translation is CSARGSGTSASSYNEQFF.

This clonotype was counted only a few times. The chain carries TRBV29-1 and TRBJ2-3; tentatively, D is TRBD1 (5 bases). The CDR3 is made up of 14 amino acids. Trimming took off 2 bases at V and 0 bases at J, with 9 bases between the two ends. Germline V gives CDR1 SQVTM, CDR2 ANQGSEA. The CDR3 coding sequence is TGCAGCGTTGAATCCAGGGAAAGCACAGATACGCAGTATTTT. This translates into CSVESRESTDTQYF.

A few counts support this clonotype. The CDR3 reads CASSQGLPAGETQYF. CDR3 nucleotide sequence: TGTGCCAGCAGCCAAGGGTTGCCAGCGGGAGAGACCCAGTACTTC. The chain recombines TRBV3-1 with TRBJ2-5; D possibly corresponds to TRBD2 (6 bases). V dropped 1 base and J dropped 4 bases, with 13 bases sitting between them. Per the germline V gene, CDR1 is LGHDT and CDR2 is YNNKEL (reference sequence). This CDR3 is built from 15 residues.

This clonotype was observed at least ten times. The chain uses TRBV6-6 and TRBJ1-1, with a possible D match to TRBD1 (6 bases). This CDR3 is 14 amino acids long. Germline V gene sequence: CDR1 MNHNY, CDR2 SVGAGI (reference sequence). V lost 5 bases to trimming and J lost 4 bases, with 14 bases between them. The CDR3 region is CASSQGRGPTEAFF. The CDR3 coding sequence is TGTGCCAGCAGTCAGGGGCGGGGACCCACTGAAGCTTTCTTT.

The chain couples TRBV2 to TRBJ2-7; 7 bases agree with TRBD1. After removal of 5 bases from V and 3 bases from J, the junction contained 7 bases not matched to a gene. Germline V lookup: CDR1 SNHLY, CDR2 FYNNEI. CDR3 length equals 14 residues. CDR3 sequence reads: CASSPGGSLYEQYF. The CDR3 region has the DNA TGTGCCAGCAGTCCAGGGGGATCCCTCTACGAGCAGTACTTC. Full variable domain (missing parts from reference TRBV2 and TRBJ2-7): EPEVTQTPSHQVTQMGQEVILRCVPISNHLYFYWYRQILGQKVEFLVSFYNNEISEKSEIFDDQFSVERPDGSNFTLKIRSTKLEDSAMYFCASSPGGSLYEQYFGPGTRLTVT.

Concerning this clonotype itself: A much larger clonotype is one base distant, so this may be a read error. The chain links TRBV20-1 to TRBJ2-7, with D possibly matching TRBD1 (6 bases). Trimming removed 5 bases from V and 5 bases from J, with 22 bases in between. The CDR3 is made up of 15 amino acids. CDR1 and CDR2 (germline): DFQATT, SNEGSKA (reference sequence). DNA for the CDR3: TGCAGTGCTGGAGTAGGGACACAGGGCGTCCACGAGCAGTACTTC. Amino acids: CSAGVGTQGVHEQYF.

The J gene is TRBJ2-7, the V gene TRBV7-9; D is ambiguous. V lost 3 bases to trimming and J lost 1 base, with 13 bases between them. Looked up from germline, CDR1 is SEHNR and CDR2 is FQNEAQ (reference sequence). The CDR3 covers 15 residues. This CDR3 reads CASSLLADGSYEQYF. CDR3 nucleotide sequence: TGTGCCAGCAGCTTGCTTGCGGACGGGTCCTACGAGCAGTACTTC.